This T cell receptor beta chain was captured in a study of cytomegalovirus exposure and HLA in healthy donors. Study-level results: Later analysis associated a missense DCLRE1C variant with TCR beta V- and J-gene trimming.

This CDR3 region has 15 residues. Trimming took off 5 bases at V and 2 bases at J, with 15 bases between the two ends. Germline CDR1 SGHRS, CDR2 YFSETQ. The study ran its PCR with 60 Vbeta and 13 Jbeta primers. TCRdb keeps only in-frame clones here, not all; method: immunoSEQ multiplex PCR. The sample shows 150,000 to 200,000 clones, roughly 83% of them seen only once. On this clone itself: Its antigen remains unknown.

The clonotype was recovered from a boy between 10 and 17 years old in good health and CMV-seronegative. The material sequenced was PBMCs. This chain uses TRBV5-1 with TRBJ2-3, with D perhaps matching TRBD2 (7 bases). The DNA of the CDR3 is TGCGCCAGCAGTGGCGGGGGCGGGAACACAGATACGCAGTATTTT. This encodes CASSGGGGNTDTQYF.